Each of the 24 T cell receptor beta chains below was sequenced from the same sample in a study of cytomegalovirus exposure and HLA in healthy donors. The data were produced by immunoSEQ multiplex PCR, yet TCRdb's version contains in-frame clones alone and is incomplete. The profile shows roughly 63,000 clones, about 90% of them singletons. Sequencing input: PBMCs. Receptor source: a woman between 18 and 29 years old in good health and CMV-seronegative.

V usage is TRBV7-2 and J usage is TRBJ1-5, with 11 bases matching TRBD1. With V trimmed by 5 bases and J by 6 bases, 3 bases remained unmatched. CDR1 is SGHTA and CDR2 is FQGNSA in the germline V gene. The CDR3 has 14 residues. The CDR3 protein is CASSLGQGVQPQHF. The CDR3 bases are TGTGCCAGCAGCCTGGGACAGGGGGTTCAGCCCCAGCATTTT.

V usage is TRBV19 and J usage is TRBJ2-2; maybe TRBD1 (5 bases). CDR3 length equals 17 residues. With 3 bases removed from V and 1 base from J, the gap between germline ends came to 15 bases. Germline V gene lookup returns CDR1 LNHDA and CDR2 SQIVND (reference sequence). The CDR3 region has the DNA TGTGCCAGTAGTATGCTCTCCCAGGGCAAGAACACCGGGGAGCTGTTTTTT. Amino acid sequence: CASSMLSQGKNTGELFF.

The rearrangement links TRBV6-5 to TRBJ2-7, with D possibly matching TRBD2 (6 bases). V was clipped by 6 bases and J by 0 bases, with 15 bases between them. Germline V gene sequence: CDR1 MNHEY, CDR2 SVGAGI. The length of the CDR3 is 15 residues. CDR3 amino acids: CASRVPGVGSYEQYF. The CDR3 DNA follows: TGTGCCAGCAGGGTGCCGGGGGTCGGCTCCTACGAGCAGTACTTC.

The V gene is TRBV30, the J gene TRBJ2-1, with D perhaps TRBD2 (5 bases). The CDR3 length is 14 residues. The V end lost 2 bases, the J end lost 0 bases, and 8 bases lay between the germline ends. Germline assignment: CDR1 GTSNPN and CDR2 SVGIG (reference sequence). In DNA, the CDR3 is TGTGCCTGGAGTCCGGGAAGCTCCTACAATGAGCAGTTCTTC. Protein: CAWSPGSSYNEQFF.

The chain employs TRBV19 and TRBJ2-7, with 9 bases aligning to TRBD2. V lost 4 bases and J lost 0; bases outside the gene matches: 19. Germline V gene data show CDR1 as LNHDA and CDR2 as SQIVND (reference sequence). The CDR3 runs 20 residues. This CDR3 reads CASSKRGGGALRFISYEQYF. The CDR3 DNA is TGTGCCAGTAGTAAACGTGGCGGGGGGGCCCTTCGTTTCATCTCCTACGAGCAGTACTTC.

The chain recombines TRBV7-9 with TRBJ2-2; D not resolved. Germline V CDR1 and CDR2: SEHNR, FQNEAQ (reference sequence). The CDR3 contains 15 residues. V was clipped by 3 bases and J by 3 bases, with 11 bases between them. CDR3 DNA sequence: TGTGCCAGCAGCTTCCCAGGAAAAGACACCGGGGAGCTGTTTTTT. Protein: CASSFPGKDTGELFF.

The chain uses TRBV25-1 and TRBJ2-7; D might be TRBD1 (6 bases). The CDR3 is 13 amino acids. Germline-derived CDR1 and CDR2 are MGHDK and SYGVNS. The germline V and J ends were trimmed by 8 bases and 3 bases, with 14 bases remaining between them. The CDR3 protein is CASSADRLYEQYF. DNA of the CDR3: TGTGCCAGCTCCGCTGACAGGCTCTACGAGCAGTACTTC.

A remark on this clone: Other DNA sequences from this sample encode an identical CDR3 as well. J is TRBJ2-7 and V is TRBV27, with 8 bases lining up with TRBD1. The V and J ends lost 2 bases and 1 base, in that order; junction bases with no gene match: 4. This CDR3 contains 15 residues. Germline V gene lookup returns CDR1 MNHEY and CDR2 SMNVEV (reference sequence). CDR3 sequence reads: CASSLLGQGSYEQYF. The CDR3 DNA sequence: TGTGCCAGCAGTTTACTAGGACAGGGTTCCTACGAGCAGTACTTC.

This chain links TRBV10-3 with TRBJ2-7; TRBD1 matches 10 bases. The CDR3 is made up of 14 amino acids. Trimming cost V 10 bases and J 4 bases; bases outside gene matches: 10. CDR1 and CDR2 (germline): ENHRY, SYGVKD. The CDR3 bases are TGTGCCACCCACCCGGGACAGGGGAGATACGAGCAGTACTTC. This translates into CATHPGQGRYEQYF.

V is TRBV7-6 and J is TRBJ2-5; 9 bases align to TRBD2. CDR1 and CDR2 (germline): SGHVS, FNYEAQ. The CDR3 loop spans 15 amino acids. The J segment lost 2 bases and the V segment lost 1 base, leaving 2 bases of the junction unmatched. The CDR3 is CASSLGLAGQETQYF. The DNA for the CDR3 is TGTGCCAGCAGCTTAGGTCTAGCGGGGCAAGAGACCCAGTACTTC.

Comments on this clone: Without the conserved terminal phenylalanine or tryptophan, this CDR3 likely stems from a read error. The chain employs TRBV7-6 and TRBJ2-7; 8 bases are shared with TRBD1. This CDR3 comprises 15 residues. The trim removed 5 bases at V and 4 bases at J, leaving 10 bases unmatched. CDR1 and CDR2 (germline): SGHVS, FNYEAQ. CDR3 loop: CASSGGRTGSYEQYS. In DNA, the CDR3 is TGTGCCAGCAGCGGTGGCCGGACAGGGAGTTACGAGCAGTACTCC.

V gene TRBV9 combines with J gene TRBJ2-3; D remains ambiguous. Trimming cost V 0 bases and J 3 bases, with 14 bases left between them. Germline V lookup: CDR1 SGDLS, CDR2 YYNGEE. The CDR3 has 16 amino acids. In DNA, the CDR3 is TGTGCCAGCAGCGTAGAGGTAGCTTTGTTGACAGATACGCAGTATTTT. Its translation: CASSVEVALLTDTQYF.

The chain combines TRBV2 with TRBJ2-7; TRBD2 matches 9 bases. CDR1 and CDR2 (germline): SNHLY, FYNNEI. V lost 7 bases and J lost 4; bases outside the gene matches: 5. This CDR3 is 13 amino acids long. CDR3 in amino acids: CASIGLARYEQYF. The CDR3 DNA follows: TGTGCCAGCATCGGACTAGCGAGATACGAGCAGTACTTC.

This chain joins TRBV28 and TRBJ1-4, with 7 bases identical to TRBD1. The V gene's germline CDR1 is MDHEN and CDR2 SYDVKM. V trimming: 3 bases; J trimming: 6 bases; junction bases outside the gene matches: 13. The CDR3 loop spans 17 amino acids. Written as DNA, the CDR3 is TGTGCCAGCAGTTTTCGGACAGGTCTAGAGATTTATGAAAAACTGTTTTTT. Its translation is CASSFRTGLEIYEKLFF.

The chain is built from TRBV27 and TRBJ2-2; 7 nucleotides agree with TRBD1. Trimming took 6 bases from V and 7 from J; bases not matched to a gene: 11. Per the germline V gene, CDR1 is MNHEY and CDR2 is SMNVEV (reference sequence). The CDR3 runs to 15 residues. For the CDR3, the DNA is TGTGCCAGCAGCGACAAGACAGGGTTGAACGGGGAGCTGTTTTTT. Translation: CASSDKTGLNGELFF.

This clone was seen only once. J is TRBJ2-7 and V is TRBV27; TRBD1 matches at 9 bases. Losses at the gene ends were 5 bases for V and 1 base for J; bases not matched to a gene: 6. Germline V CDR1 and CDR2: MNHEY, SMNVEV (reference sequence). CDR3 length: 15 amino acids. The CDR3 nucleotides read TGTGCCAGCAGTCGGACAGGGGTCAATTCCTACGAGCAGTACTTC. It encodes CASSRTGVNSYEQYF.

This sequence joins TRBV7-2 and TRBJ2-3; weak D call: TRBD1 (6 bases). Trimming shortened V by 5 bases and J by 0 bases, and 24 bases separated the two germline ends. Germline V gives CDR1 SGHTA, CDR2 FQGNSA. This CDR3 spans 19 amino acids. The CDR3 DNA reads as TGTGCCAGCAGCCGGCCTACAGGGTGGCACAGAGCTAGCACAGATACGCAGTATTTT. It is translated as CASSRPTGWHRASTDTQYF.

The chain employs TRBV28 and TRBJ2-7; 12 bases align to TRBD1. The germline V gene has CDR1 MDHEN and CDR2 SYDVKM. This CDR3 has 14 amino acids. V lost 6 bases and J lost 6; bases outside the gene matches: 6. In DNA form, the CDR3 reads TGTGCCAGCAGCTCACCGGGACAGGGGGCCGAGCAGTACTTC. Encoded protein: CASSSPGQGAEQYF.

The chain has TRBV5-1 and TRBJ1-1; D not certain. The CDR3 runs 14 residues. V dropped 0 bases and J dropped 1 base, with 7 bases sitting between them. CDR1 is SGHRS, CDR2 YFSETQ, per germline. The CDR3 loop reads CASSLVSANTEAFF. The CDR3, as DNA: TGCGCCAGCAGCTTGGTCAGTGCGAACACTGAAGCTTTCTTT.

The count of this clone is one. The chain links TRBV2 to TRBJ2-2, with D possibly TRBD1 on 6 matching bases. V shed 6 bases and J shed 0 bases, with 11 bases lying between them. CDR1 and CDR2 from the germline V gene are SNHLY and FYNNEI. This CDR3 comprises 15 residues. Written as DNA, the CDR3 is TGTGCCAGCAGAAAAACAGGGCCGAACACCGGGGAGCTGTTTTTT. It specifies CASRKTGPNTGELFF.

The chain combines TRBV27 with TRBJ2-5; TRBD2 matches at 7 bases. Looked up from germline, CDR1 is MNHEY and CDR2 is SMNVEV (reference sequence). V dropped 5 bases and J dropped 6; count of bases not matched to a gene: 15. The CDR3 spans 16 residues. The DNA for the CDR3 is TGTGCCAGCAGTACGAGACTAGCCGCACGCTTGCAGACCCAGTACTTC. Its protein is CASSTRLAARLQTQYF.

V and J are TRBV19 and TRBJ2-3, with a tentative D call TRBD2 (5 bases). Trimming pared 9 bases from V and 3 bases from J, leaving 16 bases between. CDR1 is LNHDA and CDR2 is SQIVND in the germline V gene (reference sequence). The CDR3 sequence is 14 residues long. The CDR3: CASSRGSMTDTQYF. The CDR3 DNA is TGTGCCAGCTCCCGGGGTTCCATGACAGATACGCAGTATTTT.

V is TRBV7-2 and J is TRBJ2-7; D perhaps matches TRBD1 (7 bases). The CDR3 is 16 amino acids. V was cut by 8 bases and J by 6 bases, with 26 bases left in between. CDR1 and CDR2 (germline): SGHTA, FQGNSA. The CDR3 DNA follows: TGTGCCAGCTCCCGCCAGGGGCAGGGGGGCCCTCTCGAGCAGTACTTC. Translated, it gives CASSRQGQGGPLEQYF.

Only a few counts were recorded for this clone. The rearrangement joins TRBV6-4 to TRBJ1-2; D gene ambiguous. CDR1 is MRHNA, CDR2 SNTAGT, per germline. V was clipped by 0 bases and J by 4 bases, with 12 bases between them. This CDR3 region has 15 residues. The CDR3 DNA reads TGTGCCAGCAGTGACTCGGGTACAGAATCCTATGGCTACACCTTC. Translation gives CASSDSGTESYGYTF.